One sample yielded the 13 T cell receptor beta chains listed below, sequenced in a study of blood T cell repertoires in COVID-19. Data came from immunoSEQ multiplex PCR; TCRdb stores just in-frame clones and leaves some out. The sample has roughly 310,000 clones; approximately 89% are singletons. The sample comprised PBMCs or T cells enriched from blood (not recorded which). These receptors were taken from a woman between 40 and 50 years old who had recovered from COVID-19.

The chain couples TRBV29-1 to TRBJ2-7; D remains unclear. CDR3 size: 13 residues. Germline loops: CDR1 SQVTM, CDR2 ANQGSEA. Trimming left V 5 bases short and J 0 bases short, with 11 bases between. CDR3 amino acids: CSVSSGFSYEQYF. The CDR3 DNA sequence: TGCAGCGTTTCCTCAGGTTTCTCCTACGAGCAGTACTTC.

The V call is TRBV7-2, the J call TRBJ2-6, with D unresolved. This CDR3 comprises 16 residues. Trimming pared 3 bases from V and 2 bases from J, leaving 11 bases between. From germline, CDR1 is SGHTA and CDR2 FQGNSA. The CDR3 loop is CASSFESGTGANVLTF. CDR3 nucleotides: TGTGCCAGCAGCTTCGAGTCGGGTACTGGGGCCAACGTCCTGACTTTC.

The chain combines TRBV7-2 with TRBJ1-3, with a tentative D call TRBD1 (6 bases). Germline V CDR1 and CDR2: SGHTA, FQGNSA. V was pared by 2 bases and J by 2 bases, with 10 bases between. This CDR3 has 15 amino acids. The CDR3: CASSLRGGTGNTIYF. CDR3 bases: TGTGCCAGCAGCTTACGTGGGGGCACTGGAAACACCATATATTTT. Combining the CDR3 with reference TRBV7-2 and TRBJ1-3 gives the whole variable domain GAGVSQSPSNKVTEKGKDVELRCDPISGHTALYWYRQSLGQGLEFLIYFQGNSAPDKSGLPSDRFSAERTGGSVSTLTIQRTQQEDSAVYLCASSLRGGTGNTIYFGEGSWLTVV.

The rearrangement uses TRBV19 and TRBJ1-2; D perhaps matches TRBD1 (6 bases). From germline, CDR1 is LNHDA and CDR2 SQIVND (reference sequence). With 5 bases removed from V and 2 bases from J, the gap between germline ends came to 9 bases. The CDR3 is 13 residues long. The CDR3 sequence: CASSSDRNYGYTF. The CDR3 DNA reads TGTGCCAGTAGTTCGGACAGAAACTATGGCTACACCTTC.

V gene TRBV18 combines with J gene TRBJ2-1; D is perhaps TRBD1 (5 bases). Germline CDR1 is KGHSH and CDR2 is LQKENI. Trimming cost V 2 bases and J 3 bases, with 14 bases left between them. This CDR3 region has 16 residues. The CDR3 is CASSPSQQGHYNEQFF. In nucleotides, the CDR3 is TGTGCCAGCTCACCATCCCAGCAGGGCCACTACAATGAGCAGTTCTTC.

The chain employs TRBV5-1 and TRBJ2-7; 7 bases agree with TRBD1. The CDR3 consists of 14 residues. With V trimmed by 4 bases and J by 2 bases, 6 bases remained unmatched. Germline CDR1 is SGHRS and CDR2 is YFSETQ. The CDR3 spells CASSLSGQPYEQYF. In DNA, the CDR3 is TGCGCCAGCAGCCTCTCGGGACAGCCCTACGAGCAGTACTTC.

The chain uses TRBV29-1 and TRBJ2-1, with a tentative D call TRBD2 (6 bases). This CDR3 has 13 amino acids. Germline loops: CDR1 SQVTM, CDR2 ANQGSEA. The V and J ends lost 7 bases and 0 bases respectively, with 10 bases between them. This chain's CDR3 is CSEAGSSYNEQFF. The CDR3 nucleotides are TGCAGCGAGGCGGGGAGCTCCTACAATGAGCAGTTCTTC.

This chain uses TRBV2 with TRBJ1-2; 9 nucleotides align to TRBD1. V trimming: 7 bases; J trimming: 4 bases; junction bases outside the gene matches: 4. CDR3 size: 13 residues. The V gene's germline CDR1 is SNHLY and CDR2 FYNNEI. The CDR3 loop reads CASTRTGAYGYTF. The CDR3, as DNA: TGTGCCAGCACCCGGACAGGGGCCTATGGCTACACCTTC.

The V and J genes are TRBV24-1 and TRBJ2-3, with D possibly TRBD2 on 6 matching bases. V was clipped by 6 bases and J by 0 bases, with 12 bases between them. Germline V gene sequence: CDR1 KGHDR, CDR2 SFDVKD. The CDR3 loop spans 15 amino acids. The CDR3 DNA follows: TGTGCCACCAGTTCATGGGACTTTAGCACAGATACGCAGTATTTT. Encoded protein: CATSSWDFSTDTQYF.

The chain employs TRBV9 and TRBJ2-1; TRBD2 matches 8 bases. Germline V gene sequence: CDR1 SGDLS, CDR2 YYNGEE. After removal of 0 bases from V and 6 bases from J, the junction contained 11 bases not matched to a gene. The CDR3 runs to 17 residues. The CDR3 spells CASSVVGGRPLSNEQFF. The CDR3 DNA reads TGTGCCAGCAGCGTAGTGGGCGGGAGGCCCCTTAGCAATGAGCAGTTCTTC.

This clone was detected a few times. The V call is TRBV11-3, the J call TRBJ2-3, with 12 nucleotides matching TRBD2. The junction had 3 bases not matched to a gene; V was cut back by 5 bases and J by 6 bases. The CDR3 has 14 amino acids. CDR1 is SGHNT, CDR2 YENEEA, per germline. CDR3 protein: CASSPGLAGDTQYF. The CDR3 DNA is TGTGCCAGCAGCCCCGGACTAGCGGGGGATACGCAGTATTTT.

This chain connects TRBV6-5 to TRBJ1-2; a possible D gene is TRBD1 (6 bases). This CDR3 is built from 12 residues. Germline V lookup: CDR1 MNHEY, CDR2 SVGAGI. V was clipped by 6 bases and J by 7 bases, with 12 bases between them. DNA of the CDR3: TGTGCCAGCAGGGGGGGGGCACGTGGCTACACCTTC. This codes for CASRGGARGYTF.

The chain recombines TRBV3-1 (or the pseudogene TRBV3-2) with TRBJ1-4; D gene unclear. The CDR3 sequence is 14 residues long. With 1 base removed from V and 12 bases from J, the gap between germline ends came to 15 bases. Germline CDR1 is LGHDT and CDR2 is YNNKEL (reference sequence). Written as DNA, the CDR3 is TGTGCCAGCAGCCAAGTGTCGCTGGCCCCTGAACTGTTTTTT. This encodes CASSQVSLAPELFF.